Below, 27 T cell receptor beta chains from the same sample are listed, as sequenced in a study of blood T cells in healthy people across ages. Using a J-beta primer mix together with a sample-barcoded 5' primer, a second PCR was run for roughly 6 to 12 cycles. TCRdb used MiXCR to reprocess the 5' RACE reads, holding one entry per CDR3 protein. The repertoire holds hundreds of thousands of distinct CDR3 sequences, 49% seen once, with around a third in the top ten. The sample comprised blood. All receptors come from a woman between 55 and 75 years old in good health.

This clonotype was seen only a few times. This chain uses TRBV5-1 with TRBJ2-5, with D perhaps TRBD2 (5 bases). In germline, CDR1 is SGHRS, CDR2 YFSETQ. Between the trimmed V and J ends, which lost 0 bases and 5 bases, there was a span of 11 bases. The CDR3 sequence is 14 residues long. CDR3 nucleotide sequence: TGCGCCAGCAGCTTGGGAGGGCAGGCGGAGACCCAGTACTTC. Encoded protein: CASSLGGQAETQYF. The entire variable domain, with the rest obtained from reference TRBV5-1 and TRBJ2-5, is as follows: KAGVTQTPRYLIKTRGQQVTLSCSPISGHRSVSWYQQTPGQGLQFLFEYFSETQRNKGNFPGRFSGRQFSNSRSEMNVSTLELGDSALYLCASSLGGQAETQYFGPGTRLLVL.

The V call is TRBV20-1, the J call TRBJ2-5; D might be TRBD2 (7 bases). TRBJ2-7 matches the DNA end more closely, so the J call is doubtful. CDR1 DFQATT and CDR2 SNEGSKA come from the germline V gene (reference sequence). The CDR3 is 14 amino acids. The chain's CDR3 is CSAKGGALPYEQYF. The CDR3 nucleotides are TGCAGTGCGAAGGGGGGGGCGCTCCCCTACGAGCAGTACTTC.

This clonotype was recorded once. The V gene is TRBV7-9, the J gene TRBJ2-2, with D perhaps matching TRBD1 (5 bases). The CDR3 sequence is 15 residues long. Per germline, CDR1 SEHNR and CDR2 FQNEAQ (reference sequence). V lost 5 bases and J lost 3, with 13 bases in between. CDR3 sequence (DNA): TGTGCCAGCAGCATAGACAGAGTACACACCGGGGAGCTGTTTTTT. Its translation: CASSIDRVHTGELFF.

The J gene is TRBJ1-4, the V gene TRBV7-9; D is unresolved. Germline-derived CDR1 and CDR2 are SEHNR and FQNEAQ (reference sequence). The CDR3 spans 14 residues. Between the trimmed V and J ends, which lost 5 bases and 4 bases, there was a span of 11 bases. The DNA for the CDR3 is TGTGCCAGCAGCACGACCGGATATAATGAAAAACTGTTTTTT. Its protein product is CASSTTGYNEKLFF.

The V and J genes are TRBV5-1 and TRBJ2-1; 8 bases are shared with TRBD2. Germline V gives CDR1 SGHRS, CDR2 YFSETQ. V shed 2 bases, J shed 4 bases, and the junction held 5 bases outside the gene matches. This CDR3 is built from 15 residues. The DNA of the CDR3 is TGCGCCAGCAGCTTTGCGACTAGCGCTTACAATGAGCAGTTCTTC. Translating gives CASSFATSAYNEQFF.

This rearrangement joins TRBV20-1 to TRBJ2-3; 10 positions agree with TRBD2. The CDR3 is 15 residues long. Looked up from germline, CDR1 is DFQATT and CDR2 is SNEGSKA (reference sequence). V lost 5 bases and J lost 0; bases outside the gene matches: 5. CDR3 DNA: TGCAGTGCTCCCGTTAGCGGGAGGAGCACAGATACGCAGTATTTT. It codes for CSAPVSGRSTDTQYF.

The rearrangement links TRBV7-9 to TRBJ2-7; tentative D call: TRBD2 (6 bases). Germline values: CDR1 SEHNR, CDR2 FQNEAQ (reference sequence). The CDR3 consists of 13 residues. The V gene lost 0 bases and the J gene lost 5 bases, with 8 bases spanning the gap. CDR3 protein: CASSLAGGHEQYF. The CDR3 bases are TGTGCCAGCAGCTTAGCGGGGGGTCACGAGCAGTACTTC.

This clonotype has a handful of counts. This chain connects TRBV18 to TRBJ2-7; the match to TRBD2 covers 8 bases. The germline gives CDR1 KGHSH, CDR2 LQKENI. V lost 0 bases to trimming and J lost 0 bases; unmatched junction nucleotides: 4. The CDR3 extends over 16 amino acids. CDR3 in DNA: TGTGCCAGCTCACCACCATCTCTAGCGGGCTCCTACGAGCAGTACTTC. It translates to CASSPPSLAGSYEQYF.

This clonotype was observed at least ten times. The CDR3 loop is CASSFIPSGIGTQYF. The CDR3, as DNA: TGTGCCAGCAGCTTCATCCCTAGCGGGATCGGGACCCAGTACTTC. The chain combines TRBV7-2 with TRBJ2-5; 9 bases are shared with TRBD2. Germline lookup yields CDR1 SGHTA and CDR2 FQGNSA. Trimming cost V 3 bases and J 7 bases; bases outside gene matches: 9. The CDR3 runs to 15 residues.

This sequence joins TRBV7-7 and TRBJ2-2; 11 nucleotides agree with TRBD1. This CDR3 is 18 amino acids long. The ends lost 4 bases at V and 2 bases at J; junction bases unmatched: 9. Germline loops: CDR1 SSHAT, CDR2 FNYEAQ (reference sequence). The CDR3 protein is CASSSVSGTGGNTGELFF. CDR3 bases: TGTGCCAGCAGCTCCGTCTCCGGGACAGGGGGAAACACCGGGGAGCTGTTTTTT. Full variable domain (remainder filled in from reference TRBV7-7 and TRBJ2-2): GAGVSQSPRYKVTKRGQDVTLRCDPISSHATLYWYQQALGQGPEFLTYFNYEAQPDKSGLPSDRFSAERPEGSISTLTIQRTEQRDSAMYRCASSSVSGTGGNTGELFFGEGSRLTVL.

This clonotype turned up a few times. The V call is TRBV7-9, the J call TRBJ1-5; 9 positions agree with TRBD1. Losses at the gene ends were 1 base for V and 7 bases for J; bases not matched to a gene: 11. The CDR3 sequence is 17 residues long. CDR1 and CDR2 from the germline V gene are SEHNR and FQNEAQ (reference sequence). The CDR3, as DNA: TGTGCCAGCAGCTTAGGGACGGGACAGGGTGCATTACAGCCCCAGCATTTT. Residues: CASSLGTGQGALQPQHF.

The DNA of the CDR3 is TGTGCCAGCAGCTTAAGCGGGGGACAGGGAGGTGAAAAACTGTTTTTT. Its protein is CASSLSGGQGGEKLFF. This chain joins TRBV7-2 and TRBJ1-4, with 9 bases identical to TRBD1. V gave up 2 bases and J gave up 7 bases; unmatched junction bases: 8. CDR3 length: 16 residues. Germline V gene lookup returns CDR1 SGHTA and CDR2 FQGNSA.

The chain links TRBV29-1 to TRBJ2-7; 10 nucleotides agree with TRBD2. The CDR3 covers 15 residues. The V segment lost 5 bases and the J segment 7 bases; nucleotides outside the gene matches: 14. Germline V lookup: CDR1 SQVTM, CDR2 ANQGSEA. CDR3 sequence reads: CSVFLAGDGYNEQYF. For the CDR3, the DNA is TGCAGCGTTTTCCTAGCGGGAGACGGCTACAATGAGCAGTACTTC.

This clonotype was detected only a few times. J is TRBJ2-7 and V is TRBV20-1; 8 bases are a match to TRBD1. The CDR3 consists of 13 residues. Germline assignment: CDR1 DFQATT and CDR2 SNEGSKA (reference sequence). V lost 3 bases to trimming and J lost 3 bases; unmatched junction nucleotides: 4. In DNA, the CDR3 is TGCAGTGCTAGCGGACAGGGTGTCTACGAGCAGTACTTC. Translated: CSASGQGVYEQYF.

This rearrangement joins TRBV12-3 or TRBV12-4 to TRBJ2-7; 11 bases line up with TRBD2. The V and J ends lost 6 bases and 0 bases, in that order; junction bases with no gene match: 10. The CDR3 loop spans 17 amino acids. For the CDR3, the DNA is TGTGCCAGCAGCTTGACTAGCGGGATCTTCAGCTCCTACGAGCAGTACTTC. Translated: CASSLTSGIFSSYEQYF.

This clonotype was seen a few times. The chain recombines TRBV5-1 with TRBJ2-3; possibly TRBD2 for D (6 bases). V lost 4 bases, J lost 4 bases, and 10 bases lay in between. Germline V CDR1 and CDR2: SGHRS, YFSETQ. The length of the CDR3 is 13 residues. The CDR3 DNA reads as TGCGCCAGCAGCCCGACGGGGGCAGATACGCAGTATTTT. This sequence encodes CASSPTGADTQYF.

The CDR3: CASSSDNSREQYF. The CDR3 bases are TGTGCCAGCAGTTCCGATAACAGCCGTGAGCAGTACTTC. V gene TRBV2 combines with J gene TRBJ2-7; no clear D. Trimming stripped 5 bases from V and 7 bases from J, with 15 bases between. This CDR3 spans 13 amino acids. Per germline, CDR1 SNHLY and CDR2 FYNNEI.

The chain is built from TRBV28 and TRBJ2-7; a possible D gene is TRBD1 (6 bases). With 1 base removed from V and 0 bases from J, the gap between germline ends came to 13 bases. The CDR3 spans 16 residues. The germline gives CDR1 MDHEN, CDR2 SYDVKM. The CDR3 nucleotides are TGTGCCAGCAGTTTATTGGGGACATCGAGCTCCTACGAGCAGTACTTC. Protein product: CASSLLGTSSSYEQYF.

This clonotype was picked up many times. The chain recombines TRBV7-2 with TRBJ2-4; D perhaps matches TRBD2 (7 bases). The germline V gene has CDR1 SGHTA and CDR2 FQGNSA. This CDR3 region has 14 residues. Trimming stripped 5 bases from V and 7 bases from J, with 15 bases between. CDR3 loop: CASSPPGGRNIQYF. In DNA form, the CDR3 reads TGTGCCAGCAGCCCTCCGGGGGGCAGGAACATTCAGTACTTC.

The chain recombines TRBV29-1 with TRBJ1-1; TRBD1 matches 8 bases. Trimming removed 6 bases from V and 0 bases from J; junction bases left unmatched: 6. The germline gives CDR1 SQVTM, CDR2 ANQGSEA. This CDR3 has 14 residues. The CDR3 sequence: CSVDRGYMNTEAFF. Here the CDR3 DNA reads TGCAGCGTCGACAGGGGTTACATGAACACTGAAGCTTTCTTT.

This chain connects TRBV7-9 to TRBJ2-1; D remains unclear. The germline V gene encodes CDR1 SEHNR and CDR2 FQNEAQ (reference sequence). This CDR3 comprises 12 residues. V lost 4 bases and J lost 9, with 10 bases in between. The CDR3 reads CASSWPRGEQFF. The CDR3, as DNA: TGTGCCAGCAGCTGGCCCAGAGGTGAGCAGTTCTTC.

The chain carries TRBV7-9 and TRBJ2-1, with TRBD1 as a possible D gene (6 bases). The germline V gene encodes CDR1 SEHNR and CDR2 FQNEAQ (reference sequence). The V end was cut by 4 bases, the J end by 2 bases, with 15 bases between. This CDR3 region has 16 residues. CDR3 residues: CASSSETGFPYNEQFF. In DNA, the CDR3 is TGTGCCAGCAGCTCGGAGACAGGTTTTCCCTACAATGAGCAGTTCTTC.

The rearrangement joins TRBV20-1 to TRBJ2-7; no reliable D call. Trimming shortened V by 6 bases and J by 1 base, and 7 bases separated the two germline ends. The CDR3 consists of 11 residues. The germline gives CDR1 DFQATT, CDR2 SNEGSKA (reference sequence). Here the CDR3 DNA reads TGCAGTGCACAGTGGTCCTACGAGCAGTACTTC. Its protein product is CSAQWSYEQYF.

The J gene is TRBJ2-5, the V gene TRBV3-1, with D perhaps given as TRBD1 or TRBD2 (6 bases each). Trimming left V 2 bases short and J 5 bases short, with 15 bases between. Germline CDR1 and CDR2: LGHDT and YNNKEL (reference sequence). This CDR3 contains 15 residues. The CDR3 bases are TGTGCCAGCAGCCAATTTAGCGGAGGGGGGGAGACCCAGTACTTC. Its protein product is CASSQFSGGGETQYF.

This clonotype was seen more than once but under ten times. This chain links TRBV2 with TRBJ1-6; TRBD1 might be the D (6 bases). Germline-derived CDR1 and CDR2 are SNHLY and FYNNEI. The CDR3 sequence is 14 residues long. The ends were cut back, 6 bases at V and 7 bases at J, with 13 bases in the middle. CDR3 nucleotides: TGTGCCAGCAGGTTAGACAGGACCAATTCACCCCTCCACTTT. Translation: CASRLDRTNSPLHF.

As to this clonotype: The junction differs from germline at one of its ends, possibly a read error. CDR3 protein: CVSSGTGTGNSPPHF. In DNA form, the CDR3 reads TGTGTCAGCAGCGGAACCGGGACAGGAAATTCACCCCCCCACTTT. The chain is built from TRBV9 and TRBJ1-6; 8 positions match TRBD1. This CDR3 contains 15 residues. Germline lookup yields CDR1 SGDLS and CDR2 YYNGEE.

The J gene is TRBJ1-4, the V gene TRBV3-1; a possible D gene is TRBD1 (6 bases). Per germline, CDR1 LGHDT and CDR2 YNNKEL (reference sequence). V was shortened by 6 bases and J by 7 bases, with 18 bases between the two germline ends. There are 15 residues in the CDR3. The CDR3, as DNA: TGTGCCAGCAGTCAGGTCGGGGGCGGCACTGAAAAACTGTTTTTT. It is translated as CASSQVGGGTEKLFF.